These 14 T cell receptor beta chains were all obtained from the same sample, sequenced in a study of T-cell memory formation after mild COVID-19. TCRdb redid the calling of the 5' RACE reads with MiXCR, one entry per CDR3 protein. The sample contains roughly 86,000 distinct CDR3 sequences, about 15% of which appear only once. Sequencing was performed on PBMCs or a T cell subset sorted from them (not recorded which). The source of these receptors is a man younger than 35 who had mild COVID-19 (a few samples of this study predate the infection). Cell type and time point are not known.

This clonotype has just a few counts. The chain joins TRBV11-2 to TRBJ1-2; the D is unclear. Trimming removed 4 bases at V and 4 bases at J, with 10 bases between. Germline V gives CDR1 SGHAT, CDR2 FQNNGV. This CDR3 has 13 amino acids. The CDR3 DNA is TGTGCCAGCAGCTCTACCGGGGTCTATGGCTACACCTTC. Protein: CASSSTGVYGYTF.

The rearrangement links TRBV6-2 or TRBV6-3 to TRBJ2-3; TRBD1 might be the D (6 bases). The germline V and J ends were trimmed by 8 bases and 0 bases, with 12 bases remaining between them. The V gene's germline CDR1 is MNHEY and CDR2 SVGEGT. CDR3 length: 14 residues. The CDR3 DNA sequence: TGTGCCAGCCACGAGGGGGACAGCACAGATACGCAGTATTTT. Translated: CASHEGDSTDTQYF.

The chain employs TRBV20-1 and TRBJ2-7; a possible D gene is TRBD1 (6 bases). V lost 6 bases and J lost 4, with 19 bases in between. CDR1 is DFQATT and CDR2 is SNEGSKA in the germline V gene (reference sequence). The CDR3 covers 14 residues. This CDR3 reads CSATHTGRSYEQYF. The CDR3 DNA sequence: TGCAGTGCGACACACACAGGGCGATCATACGAGCAGTACTTC.

The rearrangement links TRBV7-8 to TRBJ2-5; no reliable D call. CDR1 is SGHVS, CDR2 FQNEAQ, per germline. The V end was cut by 8 bases, the J end by 5 bases, with 9 bases between. This CDR3 spans 11 amino acids. This CDR3 reads CASASTETQYF. CDR3 nucleotides: TGTGCCAGCGCTTCAACGGAGACCCAGTACTTC.

This rearrangement joins TRBV18 to TRBJ2-7; no clear D. V lost 3 bases and J lost 4, with 7 bases in between. Germline V gene lookup returns CDR1 KGHSH and CDR2 LQKENI. The CDR3 length is 12 residues. CDR3 region: CASSPTWYEQYV. CDR3 DNA: TGTGCCAGCTCACCTACGTGGTACGAGCAGTACGTC.

This sequence joins TRBV20-1 and TRBJ2-7; D unclear. Germline CDR1 DFQATT, CDR2 SNEGSKA (reference sequence). The V end was cut by 6 bases, the J end by 4 bases, with 16 bases between. This CDR3 is built from 13 residues. CDR3 sequence (DNA): TGCAGTGCCAACGCCAAAGAGGTTTACGAGCAGTACTTC. Translating gives CSANAKEVYEQYF.

This clonotype was seen ten or more times. The chain employs TRBV5-5 and TRBJ2-1; D remains unclear. This CDR3 is 14 amino acids long. CDR1 is SGHKS and CDR2 is YYEKEE in the germline V gene (reference sequence). The germline V and J ends were trimmed by 7 bases and 4 bases, with 15 bases remaining between them. CDR3 residues: CASSPWVSYNEQFF. CDR3 coding DNA: TGTGCCAGCTCCCCATGGGTCTCATACAATGAGCAGTTCTTC.

This clonotype was detected a few times. V and J are TRBV6-2 or TRBV6-3 and TRBJ2-7; a possible D gene is TRBD1 (5 bases). Germline-derived CDR1 and CDR2 are MNHEY and SVGEGT. Trimming left V 2 bases short and J 6 bases short, with 11 bases between. The length of the CDR3 is 13 residues. The CDR3 loop reads CASSYVRVGEQYV. CDR3 nucleotides: TGTGCCAGCAGTTACGTCAGGGTCGGCGAGCAGTACGTC.

This clonotype was detected ten times or more. The V and J genes are TRBV7-2 and TRBJ2-2; D is ambiguous. V lost 1 base and J 6 bases, leaving 3 bases between the germline ends. The CDR3 length is 12 residues. The germline V gene encodes CDR1 SGHTA and CDR2 FQGNSA. CDR3 coding DNA: TGTGCCAGCAGCTTAGTACCCGGGGAGCTGTTTTTT. It yields the protein CASSLVPGELFF.

In this sample, this clonotype turned up many times. This sequence joins TRBV4-1 and TRBJ2-7; D may be TRBD1 (5 bases). Trimming removed 0 bases from V and 7 bases from J, with 16 bases in between. CDR3 size: 15 residues. Germline V lookup: CDR1 MGHRA, CDR2 YSYEKL. The CDR3 DNA sequence: TGCGCCAGCAGCCAAGACCGGGCAGGGCCCCGGGAGCAGTACTTC. It translates to CASSQDRAGPREQYF.

This clonotype was seen more than once but under ten times. The V call is TRBV5-5, the J call TRBJ2-7; a weak D match, TRBD1 (5 bases). The germline V gene has CDR1 SGHKS and CDR2 YYEKEE (reference sequence). This CDR3 region has 14 residues. V lost 2 bases to trimming and J lost 1 base, with 10 bases between them. CDR3 DNA: TGTGCCAGCAGCTTCGGACACGGTTCCTACGAGCAGTACTTC. Protein product: CASSFGHGSYEQYF.

The chain joins TRBV12-3 or TRBV12-4 to TRBJ2-7; D may be TRBD1 (5 bases). Trimming cost V 5 bases and J 5 bases, with 22 bases left between them. The length of the CDR3 is 16 residues. CDR3 sequence reads: CASSGLWGPLVNEQYF. Here the CDR3 DNA reads TGTGCCAGCAGTGGGTTGTGGGGCCCACTGGTGAACGAGCAGTACTTC.

This clonotype was picked up a small number of times. This chain links TRBV4-3 with TRBJ2-5; D remains unclear. Per germline, CDR1 LGHNA and CDR2 YSLEER. This CDR3 spans 13 amino acids. V dropped 3 bases and J dropped 5 bases, with 10 bases sitting between them. The CDR3 protein is CASSQESWETQYF. DNA of the CDR3: TGCGCCAGCAGCCAGGAGAGTTGGGAGACCCAGTACTTC.

This clonotype was seen at least ten times. The chain has TRBV12-3 or TRBV12-4 and TRBJ2-4, with 9 positions matching TRBD2. The CDR3 sequence is 17 residues long. J was trimmed by 10 bases and V by 5 bases; bases with no gene match: 18. This chain's CDR3 is CASSAASGGHQKRIQYF. CDR3 in DNA: TGTGCCAGCAGTGCCGCGAGCGGGGGGCACCAAAAACGGATTCAGTACTTC.